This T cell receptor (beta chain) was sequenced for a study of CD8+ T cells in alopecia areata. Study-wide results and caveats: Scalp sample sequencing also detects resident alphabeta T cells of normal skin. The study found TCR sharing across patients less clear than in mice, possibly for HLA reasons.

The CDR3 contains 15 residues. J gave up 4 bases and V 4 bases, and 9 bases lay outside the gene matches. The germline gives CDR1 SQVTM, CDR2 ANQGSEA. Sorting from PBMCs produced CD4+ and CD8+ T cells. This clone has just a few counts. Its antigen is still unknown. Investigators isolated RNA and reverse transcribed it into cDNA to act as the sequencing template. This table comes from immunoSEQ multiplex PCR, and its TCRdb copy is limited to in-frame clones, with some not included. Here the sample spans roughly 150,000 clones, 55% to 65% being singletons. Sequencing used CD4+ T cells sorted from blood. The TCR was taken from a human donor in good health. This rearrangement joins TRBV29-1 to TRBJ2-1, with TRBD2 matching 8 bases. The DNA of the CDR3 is TGCAGCGTTGGGAGGCGGCTAGCGGGTTACAATGAGCAGTTCTTC. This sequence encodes CSVGRRLAGYNEQFF.